Listed below are T cell receptor beta chains from one sample, sequenced in a study of T cell responses to AZD1222 COVID-19 vaccine. The data were produced by immunoSEQ multiplex PCR, yet TCRdb's version contains in-frame clones alone and is incomplete. The sample has 150,000 to 200,000 clones; around nine tenths are singletons. Source: peripheral blood, taken on day 0 of AZD1222 vaccination. All receptors come from an adult in good health. The conserved cysteine and the conserved F or W are not part of the CDR3 here.

>TRBV11-3
ASSLRVNTEAF
>TRBV5-1
ASSAIQGADTEAF
>TRBV7-9
ASSLGGQTYEQY
>TRBV21-1
ASSNTLGDSKSSGNTIY
>TRBV12-5
ASGSRGTNEKLF
>TRBV6-1
ASREGTGRPPTEAF
>TRBV5-1
ASSLAGENTIY
>TRBV7-7
ASSSGTGVGTDTQY
>TRBV5-1
ASSLAVHGETQY
>TRBV19
ASSILDRDYQPQH
>TRBV30
AWSVRGGAGNTIY
>TRBV2
ATSGPGPSYEQY
>TRBV19
ASSPTQGASNQPQH